Below are 28 T cell receptor beta chains sequenced from a single sample in a study of T cell responses to AZD1222 COVID-19 vaccine. The repertoire was sequenced with immunoSEQ multiplex PCR; TCRdb's copy has only in-frame clones and lacks some. Of almost 70,000 clones listed, 80% are singletons. Specimen: peripheral blood, collected 28 days after the second AZD1222 dose. The receptor source for this set is an adult who received the AZD1222 COVID-19 vaccine.

The gene calls are TRBV28 and TRBJ1-5; D is undetermined. The germline V gene has CDR1 MDHEN and CDR2 SYDVKM. Deletions cut 0 bases from V and 4 bases from J, with 7 bases between. The CDR3 has 14 residues. CDR3 sequence reads: CASSLWQENQPQHF. The CDR3 DNA sequence: TGTGCCAGCAGTTTATGGCAGGAGAATCAGCCCCAGCATTTT.

The chain recombines TRBV30 with TRBJ2-7; D ambiguous. The V gene lost 0 bases and the J gene lost 3 bases, with 9 bases spanning the gap. Germline-derived CDR1 and CDR2 are GTSNPN and SVGIG (reference sequence). CDR3 length: 13 amino acids. The CDR3 region has the DNA TGTGCCTGGAGTGTGTTACGTCTCTACGAGCAGTACTTC. Its translation is CAWSVLRLYEQYF.

The chain couples TRBV27 to TRBJ1-3; no definite D call. Trimming cost V 3 bases and J 8 bases, with 11 bases left between them. The CDR3 loop spans 13 amino acids. CDR1 and CDR2 (germline): MNHEY, SMNVEV (reference sequence). As DNA, the CDR3 is TGTGCCAGCAGTTTTAAGGGAGGTGACACCATATATTTT. Translating it yields CASSFKGGDTIYF.

The chain carries TRBV5-1 and TRBJ2-5; 12 bases agree with TRBD2. Germline loops: CDR1 SGHRS, CDR2 YFSETQ. V lost 4 bases and J lost 0; bases outside the gene matches: 4. CDR3 length: 16 residues. CDR3 sequence (DNA): TGCGCCAGCAGCCTTACTAGCGGGGGGTACCAAGAGACCCAGTACTTC. This sequence encodes CASSLTSGGYQETQYF.

The rearrangement links TRBV2 to TRBJ1-1; D is uncertain. The ends were cut back, 8 bases at V and 0 bases at J, with 10 bases in the middle. CDR1 is SNHLY and CDR2 is FYNNEI in the germline V gene. This CDR3 spans 13 amino acids. CDR3 DNA: TGTGCCAGCTTGGCCCGACTGAACACTGAAGCTTTCTTT. Amino acids: CASLARLNTEAFF.

The V gene is TRBV11-2, the J gene TRBJ2-1, with TRBD1 as a possible D gene (5 bases). The germline V and J ends were trimmed by 0 bases and 7 bases, with 10 bases remaining between them. Germline lookup yields CDR1 SGHAT and CDR2 FQNNGV. The CDR3 length is 14 residues. The CDR3 loop is CASSLDSQGNEQFF. DNA for the CDR3: TGTGCCAGCAGCTTAGATAGTCAGGGAAATGAGCAGTTCTTC.

The gene calls are TRBV18 and TRBJ1-2; weak D call: TRBD1 (6 bases). CDR1 KGHSH and CDR2 LQKENI come from the germline V gene. V lost 2 bases to trimming and J lost 2 bases, with 9 bases between them. The CDR3 is 14 amino acids. CDR3 in DNA: TGTGCCAGCTCACCAAGGGGGGGAAACTATGGCTACACCTTC. Residues: CASSPRGGNYGYTF.

V and J are TRBV30 and TRBJ1-2; D call uncertain. Germline CDR1 GTSNPN, CDR2 SVGIG (reference sequence). This CDR3 contains 18 residues. V dropped 0 bases and J dropped 3 bases, with 23 bases sitting between them. The CDR3 protein is CAWSVPRLRPPWHYGYTF. The CDR3 DNA is TGTGCCTGGAGTGTACCCCGTTTGCGTCCCCCTTGGCACTATGGCTACACCTTC.

The chain couples TRBV6-5 to TRBJ2-2; D unresolved. CDR1 is MNHEY and CDR2 is SVGAGI in the germline V gene. The germline V and J ends were trimmed by 6 bases and 11 bases, with 13 bases remaining between them. There are 12 residues in the CDR3. This chain's CDR3 is CASRPRRPELFF. The CDR3 DNA reads TGTGCCAGCAGACCGCGGCGGCCCGAGCTGTTTTTT.

The V and J genes are TRBV4-3 and TRBJ2-2; 11 nucleotides align to TRBD2. The V segment lost 4 bases and the J segment 5 bases; nucleotides outside the gene matches: 3. The CDR3 has 15 amino acids. Germline V gene sequence: CDR1 LGHNA, CDR2 YSLEER. The CDR3 sequence is CASSRIAGGTGELFF. CDR3 DNA sequence: TGCGCCAGCAGCCGAATAGCGGGGGGGACCGGGGAGCTGTTTTTT.

For the CDR3, the DNA is TGTGCCAGCAGCTTAGGATGGGCGAACAGGGGAGATACGCAGTATTTT. Translation gives CASSLGWANRGDTQYF. This chain uses TRBV11-2 with TRBJ2-3; 7 bases fit TRBD1. Per the germline V gene, CDR1 is SGHAT and CDR2 is FQNNGV. The length of the CDR3 is 16 residues. With 1 base clipped from V and 5 bases from J, the junction kept 9 bases outside the gene matches.

J is TRBJ1-3 and V is TRBV2; possibly TRBD1 for D (6 bases). CDR3 length: 18 residues. Germline lookup yields CDR1 SNHLY and CDR2 FYNNEI. Between the trimmed V and J ends, which lost 5 bases and 0 bases, there was a span of 20 bases. CDR3 loop: CASSHEKDSYSSGNTIYF. The CDR3 nucleotides are TGTGCCAGCAGTCACGAAAAGGACAGTTACTCCTCTGGAAACACCATATATTTT.

The chain couples TRBV10-3 to TRBJ1-6, with unresolved D. Per germline, CDR1 ENHRY and CDR2 SYGVKD. Trimming removed 1 base at V and 9 bases at J, with 13 bases between. This CDR3 region has 15 residues. CDR3 coding DNA: TGTGCCATCAGTGAGTTCCGGGGTGGCGGTTCACCCCTCCACTTT. This gives the protein CAISEFRGGGSPLHF.

V usage is TRBV9 and J usage is TRBJ1-6; D is possibly TRBD1 (6 bases). CDR3 length: 15 residues. V was clipped by 3 bases and J by 1 base, with 8 bases between them. Germline CDR1 is SGDLS and CDR2 is YYNGEE. This CDR3 is CASSATGSYNSPLHF. The CDR3 coding sequence is TGTGCCAGCAGCGCCACAGGGTCCTATAATTCACCCCTCCACTTT.

For this clone: Distinct nucleotide sequences in the sample also encode this CDR3. The rearrangement links TRBV6-5 to TRBJ2-3; D is possibly TRBD1 or TRBD2 (5 bases each). The V end was cut by 5 bases, the J end by 5 bases, with 14 bases between. Germline values: CDR1 MNHEY, CDR2 SVGAGI. This CDR3 is built from 14 residues. The CDR3 region is CASSPGQGRDTQYF. The CDR3 coding sequence is TGTGCCAGCAGTCCGGGGCAGGGTCGAGATACGCAGTATTTT.

This sequence joins TRBV7-8 and TRBJ1-6; possible D gene TRBD1, 6 bases. The CDR3 spans 12 residues. The germline CDR1 and CDR2 sequences are SGHVS and FQNEAQ. The V and J ends lost 2 bases and 13 bases respectively, with 9 bases between them. In DNA, the CDR3 is TGTGCCAGCAGCTTACGAGACAGGCCCCTCCACTTT. Protein: CASSLRDRPLHF. Full variable domain (remainder filled in from reference TRBV7-8 and TRBJ1-6): GAGVSQSPRYKVAKRGQDVALRCDPISGHVSLFWYQQALGQGPEFLTYFQNEAQLDKSGLPSDRFFAERPEGSVSTLKIQRTQQEDSAVYLCASSLRDRPLHFGNGTRLTVT.

The J gene is TRBJ1-2, the V gene TRBV29-1; D may be TRBD1 (6 bases). The CDR3 runs 13 residues. Germline CDR1 SQVTM, CDR2 ANQGSEA. V was cut by 6 bases and J by 0 bases, with 11 bases left in between. As DNA, the CDR3 is TGCAGCGTCCGGGACACACCTAACTATGGCTACACCTTC. It specifies CSVRDTPNYGYTF.

The CDR3 loop is CASSPRTESYGYTF. In DNA form, the CDR3 reads TGTGCCAGTAGTCCCCGAACAGAGAGCTATGGCTACACCTTC. The V gene is TRBV19, the J gene TRBJ1-2, with D hard to call. The germline CDR1 and CDR2 sequences are LNHDA and SQIVND (reference sequence). This CDR3 is 14 amino acids long. The V end lost 5 bases, the J end lost 4 bases, and 14 bases lay between the germline ends.

In this sample, this clone turned up a few times. The CDR3 sequence is CASSSNFQGYTF. The CDR3 DNA reads TGCGCCAGCAGCTCCAATTTCCAGGGCTACACCTTC. V and J are TRBV5-1 and TRBJ1-2, with D uncertain. Trimming shortened V by 3 bases and J by 8 bases, and 11 bases separated the two germline ends. Germline-derived CDR1 and CDR2 are SGHRS and YFSETQ. The CDR3 consists of 12 residues. Variable domain in full (rest from reference TRBV5-1 and TRBJ1-2): KAGVTQTPRYLIKTRGQQVTLSCSPISGHRSVSWYQQTPGQGLQFLFEYFSETQRNKGNFPGRFSGRQFSNSRSEMNVSTLELGDSALYLCASSSNFQGYTFGSGTRLTVV.

This chain connects TRBV6-2 or TRBV6-3 to TRBJ1-2, with 7 bases identical to TRBD1. This CDR3 has 15 residues. From germline, CDR1 is MNHEY and CDR2 SVGEGT. Losses at the gene ends were 4 bases for V and 8 bases for J; bases not matched to a gene: 13. The CDR3 spells CASSSNHRGAGGYTF. As DNA, the CDR3 is TGTGCCAGCAGTTCCAATCACAGGGGCGCTGGGGGCTACACCTTC.

Remarks on this clone: At one end, the junction sequence differs from germline, possibly due to a read error. This chain uses TRBV7-7 with TRBJ1-5; no firm D call. The CDR3 runs 13 residues. The germline V gene encodes CDR1 SSHAT and CDR2 FNYEAQ (reference sequence). CDR3 residues: CASSLYMDQPQHF. The CDR3 bases are TGTGCTAGCAGCCTCTATATGGATCAGCCCCAGCATTTT.

This clone has a single count. The genes are TRBV7-2 and TRBJ2-7; D is ambiguous. From germline, CDR1 is SGHTA and CDR2 FQGNSA. The ends were cut back, 8 bases at V and 0 bases at J, with 17 bases in the middle. The CDR3 consists of 15 residues. As DNA, the CDR3 is TGTGCCAGCCTACCTGGCTCGGGTAGCTCCTACGAGCAGTACTTC. Amino acid sequence: CASLPGSGSSYEQYF.

The table lists this clone with a count of one. The chain joins TRBV5-1 to TRBJ2-2; TRBD2 matches 12 bases. Looked up from germline, CDR1 is SGHRS and CDR2 is YFSETQ. V lost 4 bases to trimming and J lost 4 bases; unmatched junction nucleotides: 11. This CDR3 has 18 amino acids. The CDR3 DNA follows: TGCGCCAGCAGCATATTGTCTAGCGGGGGGGCCTCCACCGGGGAGCTGTTTTTT. This translates into CASSILSSGGASTGELFF.

The chain employs TRBV7-3 and TRBJ2-3, with TRBD2 identical over 12 bases. The CDR3 runs to 15 residues. Per the germline V gene, CDR1 is SGHTA and CDR2 is FQGTGA. With V trimmed by 5 bases and J by 12 bases, 12 bases remained unmatched. CDR3 residues: CASSTSPGLAGSQYF. The CDR3 bases are TGTGCCAGCAGCACCTCCCCCGGACTAGCGGGATCTCAGTATTTT.

V and J are TRBV4-1 and TRBJ2-3, with D hard to call. The length of the CDR3 is 13 residues. Trimming stripped 3 bases from V and 1 base from J, with 5 bases between. CDR1 is MGHRA and CDR2 is YSYEKL in the germline V gene. CDR3 DNA sequence: TGCGCCAGCAGCCATCAGGGCACAGATACGCAGTATTTT. This gives the protein CASSHQGTDTQYF.

The gene calls are TRBV18 and TRBJ1-5, with 8 bases identical to TRBD1. This CDR3 comprises 15 residues. After removal of 1 base from V and 2 bases from J, the junction contained 1 base not matched to a gene. Germline lookup yields CDR1 KGHSH and CDR2 LQKENI. This CDR3 is CASSPLDRGNQPQHF. The DNA of the CDR3 is TGTGCCAGCTCACCACTGGACAGGGGCAATCAGCCCCAGCATTTT. Looking up the rest from reference TRBV18 and TRBJ1-5 gives the full variable domain: NAGVMQNPRHLVRRRGQEARLRCSPMKGHSHVYWYRQLPEEGLKFMVYLQKENIIDESGMPKERFSAEFPKEGPSILRIQQVVRGDSAAYFCASSPLDRGNQPQHFGDGTRLSIL.

The rearrangement joins TRBV4-3 to TRBJ1-3; possibly TRBD1 for D (5 bases). The CDR3 contains 18 residues. V lost 0 bases and J 2 bases, leaving 17 bases between the germline ends. Germline V lookup: CDR1 LGHNA, CDR2 YSLEER. The CDR3 DNA reads as TGCGCCAGCAGCCAAGATGTTAAGGGGCGAAGTCCTGGAAACACCATATATTTT. As protein: CASSQDVKGRSPGNTIYF.

This clone came up once. The chain carries TRBV12-3 or TRBV12-4 and TRBJ2-7; D uncertain. The CDR3 extends over 11 amino acids. The V gene lost 3 bases and the J gene lost 4 bases, with 4 bases spanning the gap. The CDR3 spells CASSLGYEQYF. The CDR3 DNA sequence: TGTGCCAGCAGTTTGGGGTACGAGCAGTACTTC.